This TCR beta chain emerged from a study of technical replicates of blood from a few donors. Clones were sequenced by immunoSEQ multiplex PCR, and TCRdb holds only the in-frame ones, with some missing. This table has about 100,000 clones, nearly 97% appearing once. After removal of 4 bases from V and 3 bases from J, the junction contained 11 bases not matched to a gene. The CDR3 is made up of 17 amino acids. Germline CDR1 and CDR2: MGHRA and YSYEKL. This clone appeared once. The genes are TRBV4-1 and TRBJ2-3, with 9 bases aligning to TRBD1. Sequenced: T cells isolated from PBMCs. The source is a human donor in good health. The CDR3 DNA is TGCGCCAGCAGCCCTTGGGACAGGGAATACACAACAGATACGCAGTATTTT. Translating it yields CASSPWDREYTTDTQYF.